The next 17 T cell receptor beta chains were all read from a single sample in a study of cytomegalovirus exposure and HLA in healthy donors. This table comes from immunoSEQ multiplex PCR, and its TCRdb copy is limited to in-frame clones, with some not included. The repertoire holds more than 250,000 clones, with about nine tenths as singletons. Sequences were obtained from PBMCs. The receptors stem from a woman aged 18-29 years in good health and CMV-seronegative.

The chain couples TRBV19 to TRBJ2-1; tentative D call: TRBD2 (5 bases). The CDR3 is 16 residues long. V shed 6 bases and J shed 0 bases, with 15 bases lying between them. Germline lookup yields CDR1 LNHDA and CDR2 SQIVND (reference sequence). CDR3 loop: CASSHGGGSSYNEQFF. DNA of the CDR3: TGTGCCAGTAGCCACGGTGGAGGTAGCTCCTACAATGAGCAGTTCTTC.

This sequence joins TRBV19 and TRBJ2-7; tentative D call: TRBD1 (5 bases). The CDR3 runs to 15 residues. The germline V gene encodes CDR1 LNHDA and CDR2 SQIVND (reference sequence). The V end lost 7 bases, the J end lost 2 bases, and 18 bases lay between the germline ends. CDR3 coding DNA: TGTGCCAGTACCCCCCAAGCAGGGTCGACCTACGAGCAGTACTTC. This codes for CASTPQAGSTYEQYF.

J is TRBJ1-3 and V is TRBV7-9; D unclear. Trimming removed 1 base at V and 1 base at J, with 8 bases between. Germline CDR1 and CDR2: SEHNR and FQNEAQ (reference sequence). The CDR3 covers 15 residues. CDR3 sequence (DNA): TGTGCCAGCAGCTTAGACAGCTATTCTGGAAACACCATATATTTT. Its protein product is CASSLDSYSGNTIYF.

This clone was counted once. In nucleotides, the CDR3 is TGTGCCAGCAGTTTGGGGCAGGGTATTCGGTATGGGCAGTTCTTC. Amino acids: CASSLGQGIRYGQFF. This chain joins TRBV27 and TRBJ2-1, with a possible D match to TRBD1 (5 bases). Germline V gene lookup returns CDR1 MNHEY and CDR2 SMNVEV (reference sequence). The CDR3 is 15 residues long. Trimming took 3 bases from V and 12 from J, leaving 21 bases between them.

The chain uses TRBV18 and TRBJ2-4; TRBD1 might be the D (5 bases). CDR1 KGHSH and CDR2 LQKENI come from the germline V gene. Trimming pared 0 bases from V and 8 bases from J, leaving 8 bases between. The CDR3 is made up of 13 amino acids. As DNA, the CDR3 is TGTGCCAGCTCACCACCGGCAGGGTACATTCAGTACTTC. Its translation is CASSPPAGYIQYF. Using reference TRBV18 and TRBJ2-4 for the parts outside the CDR3, the full variable domain is NAGVMQNPRHLVRRRGQEARLRCSPMKGHSHVYWYRQLPEEGLKFMVYLQKENIIDESGMPKERFSAEFPKEGPSILRIQQVVRGDSAAYFCASSPPAGYIQYFGAGTRLSVL.

This chain links TRBV6-5 with TRBJ1-2, with D unresolved. Germline V CDR1 and CDR2: MNHEY, SVGAGI. The V end was cut by 2 bases, the J end by 0 bases, with 7 bases between. This CDR3 is 14 amino acids long. This chain's CDR3 is CASSYSRTNYGYTF. The CDR3 nucleotides are TGTGCCAGCAGTTACAGCCGTACTAACTATGGCTACACCTTC.

On this clone itself: The same CDR3 also results from other DNA sequences found in this sample. This chain links TRBV27 with TRBJ1-5, with TRBD1 matching 9 bases. The CDR3 has 16 amino acids. V trimming: 6 bases; J trimming: 1 base; junction bases outside the gene matches: 7. Germline V gene lookup returns CDR1 MNHEY and CDR2 SMNVEV (reference sequence). The CDR3 bases are TGTGCCAGCAGCCTAACAGGGGGCTTAAGCAATCAGCCCCAGCATTTT. It specifies CASSLTGGLSNQPQHF.

This clone appeared a few times. V is TRBV5-1 and J is TRBJ2-7, with 7 bases identical to TRBD1. With V trimmed by 4 bases and J by 3 bases, 4 bases remained unmatched. CDR1 is SGHRS and CDR2 is YFSETQ in the germline V gene. The CDR3 spans 13 residues. CDR3 loop: CASSTGQVYEQYF. The CDR3 region has the DNA TGCGCCAGCAGCACCGGACAGGTCTACGAGCAGTACTTC.

The V call is TRBV27, the J call TRBJ2-7; 7 nucleotides match TRBD2. CDR1 is MNHEY, CDR2 SMNVEV, per germline (reference sequence). With V trimmed by 2 bases and J by 5 bases, 9 bases remained unmatched. The length of the CDR3 is 15 residues. CDR3 bases: TGTGCCAGCAGTTTAGGCGCGGGAGTTGTCGACGAGCAGTACTTC. Protein: CASSLGAGVVDEQYF.

J is TRBJ2-3 and V is TRBV6-1; D might be TRBD1 (5 bases). V dropped 2 bases and J dropped 5 bases, with 8 bases sitting between them. Germline V gene lookup returns CDR1 MNHNS and CDR2 SASEGT. CDR3 length: 13 amino acids. The CDR3 loop reads CASSETRGDTQYF. Written as DNA, the CDR3 is TGTGCCAGCAGTGAAACAAGGGGAGATACGCAGTATTTT.

As concerns this clone: The sample holds other DNA sequences that translate to the same CDR3. The chain links TRBV11-2 to TRBJ2-1, with TRBD2 identical over 13 bases. Germline CDR1 SGHAT, CDR2 FQNNGV. V dropped 6 bases and J dropped 7; count of bases not matched to a gene: 3. The CDR3 extends over 14 amino acids. The CDR3 DNA is TGTGCCAGCAGTACGGGACTAGCGGGAAATGAGCAGTTCTTC. Its protein product is CASSTGLAGNEQFF.

The chain joins TRBV28 to TRBJ2-1; TRBD2 matches 9 bases. V was clipped by 7 bases and J by 4 bases; unmatched bases: 8. Per germline, CDR1 MDHEN and CDR2 SYDVKM. The CDR3 runs to 15 residues. This CDR3 reads CASTTPSGVYNEQFF. In nucleotides, the CDR3 is TGTGCCAGCACAACCCCTAGCGGGGTTTACAATGAGCAGTTCTTC.

This clone was detected only a few times. This chain connects TRBV5-1 to TRBJ2-5; D call uncertain. Deletions cut 0 bases from V and 2 bases from J, with 5 bases between. The CDR3 is 13 residues long. Germline V CDR1 and CDR2: SGHRS, YFSETQ. DNA for the CDR3: TGCGCCAGCAGCTTGGCACATCAAGAGACCCAGTACTTC. Its protein product is CASSLAHQETQYF.

The rearrangement uses TRBV19 and TRBJ2-7; 9 nucleotides match TRBD2. The CDR3 length is 14 residues. Germline V CDR1 and CDR2: LNHDA, SQIVND (reference sequence). Unmatched junction bases numbered 5, after V lost 2 bases and J lost 6 bases. The CDR3 here is CASSILAGRPEQYF. CDR3 DNA: TGTGCCAGTAGTATACTAGCGGGACGTCCCGAGCAGTACTTC.

The chain has TRBV6-1 and TRBJ2-7, with 8 bases identical to TRBD2. Germline V gene data show CDR1 as MNHNS and CDR2 as SASEGT. This CDR3 is 12 amino acids long. Unmatched junction bases numbered 5, after V lost 7 bases and J lost 6 bases. The CDR3 loop reads CASTDSGTEQYF. CDR3 bases: TGTGCCAGCACCGATAGCGGGACCGAGCAGTACTTC.

This chain links TRBV5-4 with TRBJ2-7; maybe TRBD1 (5 bases). Germline assignment: CDR1 SGHNT and CDR2 YYREEE (reference sequence). The CDR3 length is 13 residues. V lost 4 bases and J lost 2, with 10 bases in between. The CDR3, as DNA: TGTGCCAGCAGCATCATAGGGGCCTACGAGCAGTACTTC. Residues: CASSIIGAYEQYF.

Here the CDR3 reads CASSLEPPGLAAQETQYF. CDR3 in DNA: TGCGCCAGCAGCTTGGAACCGCCCGGACTAGCTGCTCAAGAGACCCAGTACTTC. The chain recombines TRBV5-1 with TRBJ2-5; 8 positions agree with TRBD2. V was clipped by 0 bases and J by 2 bases; unmatched bases: 12. In germline, CDR1 is SGHRS, CDR2 YFSETQ. The CDR3 has 18 amino acids.